The rows below give T cell receptor beta chains drawn from one sample of a study of human versus mouse CDR3 diversity and MHC coevolution. The protocol was immunoSEQ multiplex PCR, while the TCRdb copy is restricted to in-frame clones and leaves out a portion. The table shows about 77,000 clones, with approximately 90% occurring only once. Sequenced material: naive CD4+ T cells from blood. The source of these receptors is a person between 25 and 75 years old in good health. Each CDR3 is given with its conserved first and last residue. A D gene is named only where the DNA matches it firmly. Only part of the rows carry a size: once, few, many, or a class if the clone is expanded.

v_gene: TRBV2; abundance: -; j_gene: TRBJ2-1; d_gene: TRBD2; CDR3nt: TGTGCCAGCAGTGAAGGACTAGCGGGAGCCTACAATGAGCAGTTCTTC; CDR3aa: CASSEGLAGAYNEQFF
v_gene: TRBV27; abundance: -; j_gene: TRBJ2-2; d_gene: TRBD2; CDR3nt: TGTGCCAGCAGAACTGGGACTAGCGGGGGGACCGGGGAGCTGTTTTTT; CDR3aa: CASRTGTSGGTGELFF
v_gene: TRBV28; abundance: -; j_gene: TRBJ2-3; d_gene: -; CDR3nt: TGTGCCAGCAGTTCGGGGGGCCCCCCAGATACGCAGTATTTT; CDR3aa: CASSSGGPPDTQYF
v_gene: TRBV4-1; abundance: -; j_gene: TRBJ1-5; d_gene: -; CDR3nt: TGCGCCAGCAGCCAAGGGTGGGGGGGGGATCAGCCCCAGCATTTT; CDR3aa: CASSQGWGGDQPQHF
v_gene: TRBV19; abundance: -; j_gene: TRBJ1-3; d_gene: -; CDR3nt: TGTGCCACCGTGTACGGGGACTCTGGAAACACCATATATTTT; CDR3aa: CATVYGDSGNTIYF
v_gene: TRBV6-6; abundance: -; j_gene: TRBJ1-1; d_gene: -; CDR3nt: TGTGCCAGCAGTCTCGGACAGAAGAACACTGAAGCTTTCTTT; CDR3aa: CASSLGQKNTEAFF
v_gene: TRBV6-1; abundance: -; j_gene: TRBJ1-5; d_gene: -; CDR3nt: TGTGCCAGCAGTGGTGGCGGCGAGCAGCCCCAGCATTTT; CDR3aa: CASSGGGEQPQHF
v_gene: TRBV28; abundance: -; j_gene: TRBJ2-7; d_gene: -; CDR3nt: TGTGCCAGCAGCCGACCGGCAGGGTCGCCGTACTTC; CDR3aa: CASSRPAGSPYF
v_gene: TRBV2; abundance: -; j_gene: TRBJ1-4; d_gene: -; CDR3nt: TGTGCCAGCACTCTAGAGATTGCAACTAATGAAAAACTGTTTTTT; CDR3aa: CASTLEIATNEKLFF
v_gene: TRBV4-1; abundance: -; j_gene: TRBJ1-6; d_gene: -; CDR3nt: TGCGCCAGCAGCCAAGTCAGGGGCGAACTCCACTTT; CDR3aa: CASSQVRGELHF
v_gene: TRBV10-1; abundance: once; j_gene: TRBJ2-7; d_gene: -; CDR3nt: TGCGCCAGCAGTGAACTAGTAGGGGGGGACTCCTACGAGCAGTACTTC; CDR3aa: CASSELVGGDSYEQYF
v_gene: TRBV28; abundance: -; j_gene: TRBJ2-7; d_gene: TRBD2; CDR3nt: TGTGCCAGCAGTTTATCAGGGGCGGGGGGGCCCTACGAGCAGTACTTC; CDR3aa: CASSLSGAGGPYEQYF
v_gene: TRBV28; abundance: -; j_gene: TRBJ2-5; d_gene: TRBD1; CDR3nt: TGTGCCAGCAGTGGGACAGGGTTGAAGACCCAGTACTTC; CDR3aa: CASSGTGLKTQYF
v_gene: TRBV18; abundance: once; j_gene: TRBJ1-6; d_gene: TRBD1; CDR3nt: TGTGCCAGCTCACCACTTTCGGGTCAGGGGGCTTCGTTGTATTCACCCCTCCACTTT; CDR3aa: CASSPLSGQGASLYSPLHF
v_gene: TRBV7-9; abundance: -; j_gene: TRBJ1-1; d_gene: TRBD1; CDR3nt: TGTGCCACCGGACAGGTCCACACTGAAGCTTTCTTT; CDR3aa: CATGQVHTEAFF
v_gene: TRBV7-2; abundance: -; j_gene: TRBJ2-3; d_gene: TRBD2; CDR3nt: TGTGCCAGCAGCTCCGCCGCCCGGGGGGGGAACAGAGATACGCAGTATTTT; CDR3aa: CASSSAARGGNRDTQYF
v_gene: TRBV27; abundance: -; j_gene: TRBJ2-4; d_gene: -; CDR3nt: TGTGCCGTTGAGACGGGACTCACCAAAAACATTCAGTACTTC; CDR3aa: CAVETGLTKNIQYF
v_gene: TRBV30; abundance: -; j_gene: TRBJ2-5; d_gene: -; CDR3nt: TGTGCCTGGGGTGCGACGGGGGTTTTAGAACAGTACTTC; CDR3aa: CAWGATGVLEQYF
v_gene: TRBV30; abundance: -; j_gene: TRBJ2-3; d_gene: -; CDR3nt: TGTGCCTGGAGCCGGATTGCGGATACAGATACGCAGTATTTT; CDR3aa: CAWSRIADTDTQYF
v_gene: TRBV14; abundance: -; j_gene: TRBJ2-2; d_gene: TRBD2; CDR3nt: TGTGCCAGCAGCCAAGATCTGGCTAGCGGATCATACGGGGAGCTGTTTTTT; CDR3aa: CASSQDLASGSYGELFF
v_gene: TRBV19; abundance: -; j_gene: TRBJ2-7; d_gene: TRBD1; CDR3nt: TGTGCCAGTAGGGGGACAGGGGCCTACGAGCAGTACTTC; CDR3aa: CASRGTGAYEQYF
v_gene: TRBV21-1; abundance: -; j_gene: TRBJ1-2; d_gene: -; CDR3nt: TGTGCCAGCAGCAACTCCCCAGGGGGCGATGGCTACACCTTC; CDR3aa: CASSNSPGGDGYTF
v_gene: TRBV18; abundance: once; j_gene: TRBJ1-1; d_gene: TRBD1; CDR3nt: TGTGCCAGCTCACCAGTGACAGGGTCGGACACTGAAGCTTTCTTT; CDR3aa: CASSPVTGSDTEAFF
v_gene: TRBV14; abundance: -; j_gene: TRBJ2-5; d_gene: -; CDR3nt: TGTGCCAGCAGCCAGACACGGGAGACCCAGTACTTC; CDR3aa: CASSQTRETQYF
v_gene: TRBV5-1; abundance: -; j_gene: TRBJ2-3; d_gene: -; CDR3nt: TGCGCCAGCAGCCCAGGGGACGGGAGCACAGATACGCAGTATTTT; CDR3aa: CASSPGDGSTDTQYF
v_gene: TRBV29-1; abundance: -; j_gene: TRBJ1-1; d_gene: -; CDR3nt: TGCAGCGTTGAAGATCTTTATGACACTGAAGCTTTCTTT; CDR3aa: CSVEDLYDTEAFF
v_gene: TRBV6-4; abundance: -; j_gene: TRBJ1-2; d_gene: TRBD1; CDR3nt: TGTGCCAGCAGTGAACAAGGACAGGGTCCTTCTCGGGGCTACACCTTC; CDR3aa: CASSEQGQGPSRGYTF
v_gene: TRBV18; abundance: few; j_gene: TRBJ1-4; d_gene: -; CDR3nt: TGTGCCAGCTCGCGCGGGAGGGAAGGTGAAAAACTGTTTTTT; CDR3aa: CASSRGREGEKLFF
v_gene: TRBV27; abundance: -; j_gene: TRBJ1-5; d_gene: -; CDR3nt: TGTGCCAGTGCCGGCCGAACAGGGAAGAGTCAGCCCCAGCATTTT; CDR3aa: CASAGRTGKSQPQHF
v_gene: TRBV7-7; abundance: -; j_gene: TRBJ2-3; d_gene: TRBD1; CDR3nt: TGTGCCAGCAGCCGGGGACAGATCACAGATACGCAGTATTTT; CDR3aa: CASSRGQITDTQYF
v_gene: TRBV2; abundance: -; j_gene: TRBJ2-3; d_gene: TRBD2; CDR3nt: TGCGGCGGGATGGCTAGCGGAGATACGCAGTATTTT; CDR3aa: CGGMASGDTQYF
v_gene: TRBV14; abundance: -; j_gene: TRBJ2-2; d_gene: -; CDR3nt: TGTGCCAGCAGCCAAGCCGGGTTTCTCACCGGGGAGCTGTTTTTT; CDR3aa: CASSQAGFLTGELFF
v_gene: TRBV5-5; abundance: -; j_gene: TRBJ2-7; d_gene: TRBD1; CDR3nt: TGTGCCAGCAGCCCAAACAGGGGGAGCTCCTACGAGCAGTACTTC; CDR3aa: CASSPNRGSSYEQYF
v_gene: TRBV5-1; abundance: -; j_gene: TRBJ2-1; d_gene: TRBD1; CDR3nt: TGCGCCAGCAGCTGGGACAGCTACAATGAGCAGTTCTTC; CDR3aa: CASSWDSYNEQFF
v_gene: TRBV6-5; abundance: -; j_gene: TRBJ2-1; d_gene: TRBD1; CDR3nt: TGTGCCAGCAGTGCCGGGACAGGGTTGTGGAATGAGCAGTTCTTC; CDR3aa: CASSAGTGLWNEQFF
v_gene: TRBV19; abundance: -; j_gene: TRBJ2-1; d_gene: -; CDR3nt: TGTGCCAGTAGTATCGGTTGGGTGAGGAACAATGAGCAGTTCTTC; CDR3aa: CASSIGWVRNNEQFF
v_gene: TRBV2; abundance: -; j_gene: TRBJ2-6; d_gene: -; CDR3nt: TGTGCCAGCACTCCTTTGATCCCAATCTACTCTGGGGCCAACGTCCTGACTTTC; CDR3aa: CASTPLIPIYSGANVLTF
v_gene: TRBV12-5; abundance: once; j_gene: TRBJ1-2; d_gene: TRBD1; CDR3nt: TGTGCTAGTGGGACCGGGACAGGGTATGGCTACACCTTC; CDR3aa: CASGTGTGYGYTF
v_gene: TRBV7-9; abundance: -; j_gene: TRBJ2-7; d_gene: TRBD1; CDR3nt: TGTGCCAGCAGCTTAGGGGGACAGGACTACGAGCAGTACTTC; CDR3aa: CASSLGGQDYEQYF
v_gene: TRBV4-2; abundance: -; j_gene: TRBJ1-2; d_gene: TRBD1; CDR3nt: TGTGCCAGCAGCCAAGATAAGGGGGCCGAAAACTATGGCTACACCTTC; CDR3aa: CASSQDKGAENYGYTF
v_gene: TRBV28; abundance: -; j_gene: TRBJ1-4; d_gene: TRBD1; CDR3nt: TGTGCCAGCAGTTCCTCAGGGGGTGCTAATGAAAAACTGTTTTTT; CDR3aa: CASSSSGGANEKLFF
v_gene: TRBV5-6; abundance: -; j_gene: TRBJ1-3; d_gene: -; CDR3nt: TGTGCCAGCAGCACACAGGTTAACTCTGGAAACACCATATATTTT; CDR3aa: CASSTQVNSGNTIYF
v_gene: TRBV9; abundance: -; j_gene: TRBJ2-5; d_gene: -; CDR3nt: TGTGCCAGCAGCTCGACAGAAGGGACCCAGTACTTC; CDR3aa: CASSSTEGTQYF
v_gene: TRBV2; abundance: -; j_gene: TRBJ1-2; d_gene: -; CDR3nt: TGTGCCAGCAGGAGCCGGGGGTACTATGGCTACACCTTC; CDR3aa: CASRSRGYYGYTF
v_gene: TRBV6-5; abundance: -; j_gene: TRBJ2-7; d_gene: -; CDR3nt: TGTGCCAGCAAGATGGACATCCCCTCCTACGAGCAGTACTTC; CDR3aa: CASKMDIPSYEQYF
v_gene: TRBV6-5; abundance: -; j_gene: TRBJ2-5; d_gene: -; CDR3nt: TGTGCCAGCAGTGCGGAGGGGGGGGCGAACAGGGAGCAGTACTTC; CDR3aa: CASSAEGGANREQYF
v_gene: TRBV30; abundance: -; j_gene: TRBJ1-2; d_gene: TRBD1; CDR3nt: TGTGCCTGGAGTGGACAGGGGAACTATGGCTACACCTTC; CDR3aa: CAWSGQGNYGYTF
v_gene: TRBV11-2; abundance: -; j_gene: TRBJ1-1; d_gene: TRBD1; CDR3nt: TGTGCCAGCAGCTTCCCCGGACAGGGGAACACTGAAGCTTTCTTT; CDR3aa: CASSFPGQGNTEAFF
v_gene: TRBV6-5; abundance: -; j_gene: TRBJ2-1; d_gene: -; CDR3nt: TGTGCTTCTAAAACCGTTTCCTACAATGAGCAGTTCTTC; CDR3aa: CASKTVSYNEQFF
v_gene: TRBV7-2; abundance: once; j_gene: TRBJ2-7; d_gene: TRBD2; CDR3nt: TGTGCCAGCAGCTTAGGAGTCGGCGGGAGGTACGAGCAGTACTTC; CDR3aa: CASSLGVGGRYEQYF
v_gene: TRBV5-1; abundance: -; j_gene: TRBJ2-1; d_gene: -; CDR3nt: TGCGCCAGCAGCTCCAAACAGGGAAATGAGCAGTTCTTC; CDR3aa: CASSSKQGNEQFF
v_gene: TRBV9; abundance: once; j_gene: TRBJ2-1; d_gene: -; CDR3nt: TGTGCCAGCAGCGTAGAGGGTAGCGGTTACAATGAGCAGTTCTTC; CDR3aa: CASSVEGSGYNEQFF